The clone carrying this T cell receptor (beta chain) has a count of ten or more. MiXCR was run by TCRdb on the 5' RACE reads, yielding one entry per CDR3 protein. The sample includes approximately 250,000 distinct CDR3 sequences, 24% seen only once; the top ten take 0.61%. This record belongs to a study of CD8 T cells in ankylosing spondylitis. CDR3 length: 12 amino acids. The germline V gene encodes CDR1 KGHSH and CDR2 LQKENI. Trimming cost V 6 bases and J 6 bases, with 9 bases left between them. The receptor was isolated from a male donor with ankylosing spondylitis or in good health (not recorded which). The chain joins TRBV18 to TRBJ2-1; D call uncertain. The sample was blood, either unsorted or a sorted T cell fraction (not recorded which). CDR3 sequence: CASSAASNEQFF. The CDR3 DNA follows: TGTGCCAGCTCTGCCGCCTCCAATGAGCAGTTCTTC.